This is a list of T cell receptor beta chains from one sample in a study of T cell responses to AZD1222 COVID-19 vaccine. Measured with immunoSEQ multiplex PCR; TCRdb has only the in-frame clones, and not every one. Among over 100,000 clones listed, roughly 92% were seen once. The starting material was peripheral blood, obtained on day 0 of AZD1222 vaccination. These receptors came from an adult in good health. Both conserved end residues are trimmed from each CDR3.

TRBV5-8,TRBJ1-1,ASSFRSGNEAF
TRBV7-2,TRBJ2-1,ASRPLPAGLGEQF
TRBV12-3/TRBV12-4,TRBJ2-5,ASRRDRTETQY
TRBV7-8,TRBJ1-1,ASSLEPGANTEAF
TRBV5-1,TRBJ2-2,ASRLARPTGELF
TRBV4-1,TRBJ2-1,ASSPVLGKQF
TRBV30,TRBJ2-7,AWTPASGSYEQY
TRBV5-1,TRBJ2-6,ASSSESSGANVLT
TRBV21-1,TRBJ1-3,ASIVSGNTIY
TRBV25-1,TRBJ2-7,ASSGRDRDSYEQY
TRBV15,TRBJ2-7,ATSRVLYLEQY
TRBV28,TRBJ2-5,ASSSGKGQKETQY
TRBV4-2,TRBJ2-1,ASSQERLAGGHNEQF
TRBV29-1,TRBJ2-2,SVRLAGRTGELF
TRBV19,TRBJ2-7,ASSMGGPGDEQY
TRBV18,TRBJ2-7,ASSPRGAGVYEQY
TRBV7-2,TRBJ2-5,ASSPTSGRVETQY
TRBV5-1,TRBJ2-7,ASSLIGVRESYNYEQY
TRBV6-1,TRBJ1-5,ASSERTRTGQPQH
TRBV6-5,TRBJ2-7,ASTDSGRSYEQY
TRBV6-5,TRBJ1-4,ASRLLGAGEKLF
TRBV15,TRBJ2-1,ATSRDTLSYNEQF
TRBV5-1,TRBJ1-4,ASRSTASSEKLF
TRBV10-2,TRBJ2-3,ASSPVQGSDTQY
TRBV25-1,TRBJ2-7,ASRRDTTGEQY
TRBV25-1,TRBJ1-3,ASSEWDSGNTIY
TRBV7-2,TRBJ2-1,ASSLPGQGLNEQF
TRBV9,TRBJ1-1,ASSPQGGPTEAF
TRBV5-1,TRBJ2-1,ASRAGFAYNEQF
TRBV28,TRBJ1-5,ASSFSIRAAQH
TRBV18,TRBJ2-3,ASSPPSRSTDTQY
TRBV9,TRBJ1-1,ASSVSSRNTEAF
TRBV2,TRBJ2-7,ASQIRQHEQY
TRBV7-2,TRBJ2-1,ASSPTSSGSYNEQF
TRBV30,TRBJ2-7,AWTTVDRDRRYEQY
TRBV18,TRBJ1-6,ASSPEGARRSPLH
TRBV11-1,TRBJ2-3,ASKKYSGKADTQY
TRBV11-3,TRBJ1-1,ASSTRTGSEAF
TRBV5-4,TRBJ1-2,ASSSMIGTGRGYT
TRBV30,TRBJ2-7,AWSVPGTGDYEQY
TRBV5-1,TRBJ2-1,ASSLDGGRSDNEQF
TRBV4-3,TRBJ2-1,ASSFHRGEQF
TRBV9,TRBJ2-7,ASSVNPSGRTYEQY
TRBV14,TRBJ2-3,ASSQVPTSGRTADTQY
TRBV24-1,TRBJ1-5,ATSDYSARQPQH
TRBV19,TRBJ1-4,ASSIGTGTGDEKLF
TRBV6-1,TRBJ1-2,ASSEWPPGPYGYT
TRBV29-1,TRBJ1-1,SVADRGSNTEAF
TRBV7-2,TRBJ2-2,ASSTRRLAGELF
TRBV3-1/TRBV3-2,TRBJ1-1,ASSLGGRVRAF
TRBV12-5,TRBJ1-1,ASGPDRQGATSTEAF
TRBV20-1,TRBJ2-1,SASSAGGFYNEQF
TRBV27,TRBJ2-7,ASRLTGQETYEQY
TRBV2,TRBJ1-5,ASSSTGPQPQH
TRBV28,TRBJ1-6,ASRASPGRYNSPLH